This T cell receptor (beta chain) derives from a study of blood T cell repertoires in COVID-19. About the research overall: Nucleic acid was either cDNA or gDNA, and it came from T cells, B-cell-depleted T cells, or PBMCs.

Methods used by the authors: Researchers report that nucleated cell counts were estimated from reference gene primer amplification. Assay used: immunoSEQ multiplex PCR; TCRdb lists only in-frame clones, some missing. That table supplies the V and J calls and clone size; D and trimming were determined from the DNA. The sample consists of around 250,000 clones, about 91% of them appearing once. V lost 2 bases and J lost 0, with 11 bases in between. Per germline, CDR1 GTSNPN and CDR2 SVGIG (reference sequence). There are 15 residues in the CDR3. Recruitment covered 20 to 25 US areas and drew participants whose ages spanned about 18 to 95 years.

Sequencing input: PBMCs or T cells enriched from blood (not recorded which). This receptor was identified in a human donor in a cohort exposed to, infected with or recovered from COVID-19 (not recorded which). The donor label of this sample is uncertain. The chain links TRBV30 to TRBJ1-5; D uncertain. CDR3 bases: TGTGCCTGGAGTCTAGGCGATTTTAGCAATCAGCCCCAGCATTTT. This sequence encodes CAWSLGDFSNQPQHF.